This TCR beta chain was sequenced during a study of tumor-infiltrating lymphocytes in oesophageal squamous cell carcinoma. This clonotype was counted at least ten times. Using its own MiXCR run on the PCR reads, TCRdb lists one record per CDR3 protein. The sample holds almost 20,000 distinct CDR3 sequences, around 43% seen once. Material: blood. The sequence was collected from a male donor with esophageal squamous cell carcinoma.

This CDR3 is CASSADREVDTQYF. The CDR3 region has the DNA TGTGCCAGCAGTGCCGACAGGGAAGTCGATACGCAGTATTTT. The chain joins TRBV6-4 to TRBJ2-3; 7 bases agree with TRBD1. The trim removed 4 bases at V and 6 bases at J, leaving 7 bases unmatched. CDR1 MRHNA and CDR2 SNTAGT come from the germline V gene. The CDR3 is 14 residues long.